The 17 T cell receptor beta chains listed next were all sequenced from one sample in a study of beta chain features in type 1 diabetes. All of the isolated RNA was reverse transcribed, so expressed TCRB transcripts were sequenced. Method: immunoSEQ multiplex PCR; TCRdb's copy keeps in-frame clones and lacks some. This table has 300,000 to 450,000 clones, roughly a fifth appearing once. The sequencing input was naive CD4+ T cells from blood. All receptors derive from a woman aged 18-29 years in good health.

This clone occurred a few times. J is TRBJ2-7 and V is TRBV5-1; D is possibly TRBD1 (6 bases). Germline CDR1 and CDR2: SGHRS and YFSETQ. V lost 0 bases, J lost 5 bases, and 12 bases lay in between. The CDR3 sequence is 14 residues long. For the CDR3, the DNA is TGCGCCAGCAGCTTGGCCGGACAGCCCAACGAGCAGTACTTC. Encoded protein: CASSLAGQPNEQYF.

This chain links TRBV2 with TRBJ2-1, with D possibly being TRBD1 (6 bases). This CDR3 comprises 13 residues. Looked up from germline, CDR1 is SNHLY and CDR2 is FYNNEI. Trimming removed 7 bases at V and 3 bases at J, with 10 bases between. CDR3 protein: CASILDSYNEQFF. CDR3 sequence (DNA): TGTGCCAGCATATTGGACAGCTACAATGAGCAGTTCTTC.

There are a few counts of this clone. This chain joins TRBV7-3 and TRBJ2-7; 7 bases map to TRBD1. V trimming: 3 bases; J trimming: 6 bases; junction bases outside the gene matches: 5. From germline, CDR1 is SGHTA and CDR2 FQGTGA. This CDR3 comprises 13 residues. The CDR3 is CASSLTQGTEQYF. The CDR3 DNA follows: TGTGCCAGCAGCTTGACACAGGGGACCGAGCAGTACTTC.

The chain carries TRBV4-1 and TRBJ2-5, with 8 nucleotides matching TRBD2. V trimming: 0 bases; J trimming: 5 bases; junction bases outside the gene matches: 14. The length of the CDR3 is 18 residues. Germline CDR1 MGHRA, CDR2 YSYEKL. CDR3 DNA: TGCGCCAGCAGCCAAGATCGGTCGGGAGGGTCCGGGAGGGAGACCCAGTACTTC. It codes for CASSQDRSGGSGRETQYF.

The table lists this clone with a few counts. V is TRBV7-2 and J is TRBJ2-3; the D is unclear. The V end was cut by 5 bases, the J end by 2 bases, with 5 bases between. This CDR3 has 12 residues. Germline CDR1 and CDR2: SGHTA and FQGNSA. CDR3 residues: CASSIITDTQYF. CDR3 nucleotide sequence: TGTGCCAGCAGCATTATCACAGATACGCAGTATTTT.

The V call is TRBV5-1, the J call TRBJ2-1, with 8 bases identical to TRBD1. CDR1 SGHRS and CDR2 YFSETQ come from the germline V gene. This CDR3 has 15 residues. J lost 1 base, V lost 3 bases, and 3 bases had no gene match. DNA of the CDR3: TGCGCCAGCAGCTCAGGGACAGGATCCTACAATGAGCAGTTCTTC. Protein: CASSSGTGSYNEQFF.

The J gene is TRBJ1-2, the V gene TRBV30; 7 nucleotides match TRBD1. The junction had 10 bases not matched to a gene; V was cut back by 2 bases and J by 4 bases. From germline, CDR1 is GTSNPN and CDR2 SVGIG (reference sequence). CDR3 size: 15 residues. CDR3 bases: TGTGCCTGGAGTAAGGCAGGGGGATCACCCTATGGCTACACCTTC. Translated: CAWSKAGGSPYGYTF.

This clone has a handful of counts. The V and J genes are TRBV7-9 and TRBJ2-7, with unresolved D. Germline V gives CDR1 SEHNR, CDR2 FQNEAQ (reference sequence). CDR3 length: 17 amino acids. V lost 0 bases and J 2 bases, leaving 17 bases between the germline ends. The CDR3 loop reads CASSLAVRMSLPYEQYF. CDR3 in DNA: TGTGCCAGCAGCTTAGCAGTCAGGATGAGCCTCCCCTACGAGCAGTACTTC.

This clone was seen only a few times. The V call is TRBV9, the J call TRBJ2-7; D might be TRBD1 (6 bases). The length of the CDR3 is 16 residues. Germline V gene data show CDR1 as SGDLS and CDR2 as YYNGEE. Trimming took off 0 bases at V and 2 bases at J, with 15 bases between the two ends. CDR3 sequence: CASSVDTAGAPYEQYF. CDR3 DNA sequence: TGTGCCAGCAGCGTAGATACGGCAGGGGCCCCCTACGAGCAGTACTTC.

The V and J genes are TRBV13 and TRBJ2-7; D not resolved. This CDR3 contains 12 residues. Germline V gene sequence: CDR1 PRHDT, CDR2 FYEKMQ (reference sequence). V lost 4 bases and J 2 bases, leaving 6 bases between the germline ends. Here the CDR3 reads CASSSQTYEQYF. The DNA of the CDR3 is TGTGCCAGCAGCTCTCAGACCTACGAGCAGTACTTC.

The table lists this clone with a few counts. The rearrangement uses TRBV18 and TRBJ2-4; possibly TRBD1 for D (6 bases). From germline, CDR1 is KGHSH and CDR2 LQKENI. This CDR3 is built from 15 residues. V was trimmed by 6 bases and J by 15 bases, leaving 27 bases between them. The CDR3 DNA follows: TGTGCCAGCTCCCCGCTGGGTGGGGACATGTCTAGCTTGTACTTC. It translates to CASSPLGGDMSSLYF.

The table lists this clone with a few counts. The V and J genes are TRBV7-9 and TRBJ1-1; 7 bases line up with TRBD1. J lost 0 bases, V lost 5 bases, and 3 bases had no gene match. CDR1 is SEHNR and CDR2 is FQNEAQ in the germline V gene (reference sequence). The CDR3 is 14 residues long. The CDR3 loop is CASSIQGMNTEAFF. CDR3 coding DNA: TGTGCCAGCAGCATACAGGGGATGAACACTGAAGCTTTCTTT. Together with reference TRBV7-9 and TRBJ1-1, the CDR3 gives the full variable domain: DTGVSQNPRHKITKRGQNVTFRCDPISEHNRLYWYRQTLGQGPEFLTYFQNEAQLEKSRLLSDRFSAERPKGSFSTLEIQRTEQGDSAMYLCASSIQGMNTEAFFGQGTRLTVV.

The chain is built from TRBV6-1 and TRBJ2-3; 8 bases match TRBD1. The CDR3 contains 16 residues. With 4 bases clipped from V and 5 bases from J, the junction kept 11 bases outside the gene matches. Germline V gene sequence: CDR1 MNHNS, CDR2 SASEGT. The CDR3 is CASSVWTGTGVDTQYF. CDR3 DNA: TGTGCCAGCAGTGTATGGACCGGGACAGGAGTAGATACGCAGTATTTT.

This chain links TRBV9 with TRBJ2-1, with 10 bases aligning to TRBD2. V shed 4 bases, J shed 7 bases, and the junction held 5 bases outside the gene matches. The CDR3 runs to 14 residues. Germline-derived CDR1 and CDR2 are SGDLS and YYNGEE. CDR3 region: CASSPTTSGNEQFF. The CDR3 DNA follows: TGTGCCAGCAGCCCAACGACTAGCGGGAATGAGCAGTTCTTC.

The J gene is TRBJ2-1, the V gene TRBV7-2; D is ambiguous. CDR3 length: 13 amino acids. V lost 2 bases and J lost 3, with 5 bases in between. Germline V gene data show CDR1 as SGHTA and CDR2 as FQGNSA. CDR3 sequence (DNA): TGTGCCAGCAGCTTAACGGGCTACAATGAGCAGTTCTTC. The encoded protein is CASSLTGYNEQFF. The variable domain in full, with the rest retrieved from reference TRBV7-2 and TRBJ2-1, is GAGVSQSPSNKVTEKGKDVELRCDPISGHTALYWYRQSLGQGLEFLIYFQGNSAPDKSGLPSDRFSAERTGGSVSTLTIQRTQQEDSAVYLCASSLTGYNEQFFGPGTRLTVL.

This clone was counted a few times. The rearrangement joins TRBV7-2 to TRBJ2-7; TRBD2 aligns across 11 bases. CDR3 length: 15 amino acids. With V trimmed by 5 bases and J by 4 bases, 7 bases remained unmatched. The germline V gene has CDR1 SGHTA and CDR2 FQGNSA. The chain's CDR3 is CASSQSSGRQYEQYF. DNA of the CDR3: TGTGCCAGCAGCCAATCTAGCGGGAGGCAGTACGAGCAGTACTTC.

This chain connects TRBV5-1 to TRBJ2-7; no firm D call. V was trimmed by 3 bases and J by 5 bases, leaving 9 bases between them. Germline V gives CDR1 SGHRS, CDR2 YFSETQ. This CDR3 comprises 12 residues. Written as DNA, the CDR3 is TGCGCCAGCAGCTATCGGAGCCACGAGCAGTACTTC. Translated, it gives CASSYRSHEQYF.